This TCR beta chain emerged from a study of cytomegalovirus exposure and HLA in healthy donors. Study summary: Genotyping of roughly 400 donors showed that over 80% belonged to the Caucasian-associated ancestry cluster.

General study findings and limits: Investigators reported more than 150 TCR beta chains as tied to cytomegalovirus. Segments of the TCR beta V type were, in most cases, productive about 87% or about 30% of the time in an earlier analysis. The Asian-associated ancestry cluster reportedly had fewer N-insertions than the roughly 720-donor mean in a later analysis.

The length of the CDR3 is 14 residues. Deletions cut 8 bases from V and 10 bases from J, with 18 bases between. The germline V gene encodes CDR1 ENHRY and CDR2 SYGVKD. Notes on this clone: Its antigen remains unidentified.

In the PCR, 60 Vbeta and 13 Jbeta primers were used. Generated by immunoSEQ multiplex PCR, the TCRdb table keeps only in-frame clones and is missing some. The sample has about 97,000 clones; 79% are singletons. The clonotype originates from a male donor in good health and CMV-seropositive. The chain combines TRBV10-3 with TRBJ1-6; TRBD1 might be the D (6 bases). Sequenced: PBMCs. The CDR3 protein is CAISPRQAMSPLHF. The CDR3 coding sequence is TGTGCCATCTCACCCCGACAGGCGATGTCACCCCTCCACTTT.